This passage covers 2 T cell receptor beta chains from one sample sequenced in a study of T cell changes during pregnancy in multiple sclerosis. Produced via immunoSEQ multiplex PCR; TCRdb's table is partial and in-frame only. The data contain about 110,000 clones, approximately 93% of them singletons. The specimen comprised peripheral blood, sampled after pregnancy. The receptor source for this set is a female donor with multiple sclerosis, enrolled in a pregnancy study.

V gene TRBV27 combines with J gene TRBJ2-1, with D maybe TRBD2 (6 bases). The CDR3 loop spans 16 amino acids. The V end lost 5 bases, the J end lost 12 bases, and 26 bases lay between the germline ends. The germline CDR1 and CDR2 sequences are MNHEY and SMNVEV (reference sequence). The chain's CDR3 is CASSPSHGDGSVGQFF. CDR3 DNA sequence: TGTGCCAGCAGTCCCTCTCATGGAGACGGGAGTGTAGGGCAGTTCTTC.

In DNA form, the CDR3 reads TGTGCCTGGGATTCCTGGCAGAATAGCAATCAGCCCCAGCATTTT. The encoded protein is CAWDSWQNSNQPQHF. This chain connects TRBV30 to TRBJ1-5, with unresolved D. The CDR3 has 15 amino acids. Trimming stripped 5 bases from V and 0 bases from J, with 14 bases between. From germline, CDR1 is GTSNPN and CDR2 SVGIG (reference sequence).